Below, 26 T cell receptor beta chains from the same sample are listed, as sequenced in a study of blood T cells in healthy people across ages. Next came a second PCR, run for about 7 to 11 cycles, which used a sample-barcoded 5' primer along with a J-beta primer mix. TCRdb re-called the 5' RACE reads through MiXCR, storing one row per CDR3 protein. The sample consists of about 670,000 distinct CDR3 sequences, around 50% of them appearing once. Source material: blood. Receptors originate from a woman of 80 years or more in good health.

This clonotype was counted a few times. The chain links TRBV6-1 to TRBJ2-1; D is undetermined. CDR3 length: 13 residues. V dropped 3 bases and J dropped 10 bases, with 13 bases sitting between them. Germline V CDR1 and CDR2: MNHNS, SASEGT. The CDR3 reads CASSDFPLSEQFF. The CDR3 region has the DNA TGTGCCAGCAGTGACTTCCCTTTGTCGGAGCAGTTCTTC.

The sample holds many counts of this clonotype. The gene calls are TRBV28 and TRBJ2-1, with 7 bases identical to TRBD1. CDR1 is MDHEN, CDR2 SYDVKM, per germline. With 10 bases clipped from V and 0 bases from J, the junction kept 9 bases outside the gene matches. This CDR3 is 15 amino acids long. This chain's CDR3 is CATRGQYSSYNEQFF. DNA for the CDR3: TGTGCCACCCGGGGACAGTACAGCTCCTACAATGAGCAGTTCTTC. Based on the CDR3 plus reference TRBV28 and TRBJ2-1, the full variable domain is DVKVTQSSRYLVKRTGEKVFLECVQDMDHENMFWYRQDPGLGLRLIYFSYDVKMKEKGDIPEGYSVSREKKERFSLILESASTNQTSMYLCATRGQYSSYNEQFFGPGTRLTVL.

This sequence joins TRBV7-3 and TRBJ2-3; D remains ambiguous. The CDR3 contains 12 residues. CDR1 and CDR2 (germline): SGHTA, FQGTGA. CDR3 in DNA: TGTGCGGCAGGCTACCTGACAGATACGCAGTATTTT. Protein product: CAAGYLTDTQYF.

Remarks on this clonotype: The junction shows a germline mismatch at one end, possibly a read error. This chain links TRBV6-6 with TRBJ2-3; the D gene is possibly TRBD2 (5 bases). Germline CDR1 MNHNY, CDR2 SVGAGI (reference sequence). CDR3 length equals 12 residues. Here the CDR3 DNA reads TGTGTCAGCACCCGGACTGAAGACACGCAGTATTTT. It specifies CVSTRTEDTQYF.

The CDR3 here is CASSYLGERVGQPQHF. CDR3 coding DNA: TGTGCCAGCAGTTACTTGGGGGAGAGGGTCGGTCAGCCCCAGCATTTT. The chain employs TRBV6-6 and TRBJ1-5, with TRBD1 as a possible D gene (5 bases). Trimming shortened V by 1 base and J by 6 bases, and 16 bases separated the two germline ends. This CDR3 is built from 16 residues. Per the germline V gene, CDR1 is MNHNY and CDR2 is SVGAGI (reference sequence).

On this clonotype: A much bigger clone sits one base away, suggesting this may be a read error. V and J are TRBV15 and TRBJ2-3; TRBD1 aligns across 7 bases. Germline V CDR1 and CDR2: LNHNV, YYDKDF (reference sequence). This CDR3 spans 14 amino acids. CDR3 coding DNA: TGTGCCACCAGCTTGCGGACAGGCACAGATACGCGGTATTTT. It translates to CATSLRTGTDTRYF.

The genes are TRBV28 and TRBJ2-2, with D maybe TRBD1 (5 bases). Germline CDR1 is MDHEN and CDR2 is SYDVKM. This CDR3 contains 14 residues. V was clipped by 6 bases and J by 7 bases, with 15 bases between them. CDR3: CASSQAGYGGELFF. In nucleotides, the CDR3 is TGTGCCAGCAGCCAAGCAGGGTATGGCGGGGAGCTGTTTTTT.

This clonotype was observed a few times. The CDR3 region is CASSFGRDEQYF. The CDR3, as DNA: TGTGCCAGCAGTTTTGGGCGCGATGAGCAGTACTTC. The chain joins TRBV27 to TRBJ2-5; unclear D gene. The V gene lost 3 bases and the J gene lost 11 bases, with 13 bases spanning the gap. The CDR3 is made up of 12 amino acids. In germline, CDR1 is MNHEY, CDR2 SMNVEV (reference sequence).

This clonotype was recorded many times. The DNA for the CDR3 is TGCAGCGCTGATGGGGGAACAGATACGCAGTATTTT. It codes for CSADGGTDTQYF. The chain uses TRBV29-1 and TRBJ2-3; D is perhaps TRBD1 or TRBD2 (5 bases each). The CDR3 length is 12 residues. The V and J ends lost 7 bases and 3 bases respectively, with 11 bases between them. Germline assignment: CDR1 SQVTM and CDR2 ANQGSEA.

In this sample, this clonotype turned up many times. The genes are TRBV7-9 and TRBJ2-1, with 8 bases aligning to TRBD2. Trimming took 7 bases from V and 5 from J; bases not matched to a gene: 10. The CDR3 spans 15 residues. Germline-derived CDR1 and CDR2 are SEHNR and FQNEAQ (reference sequence). CDR3 bases: TGTGCCAGCAAACGGATAGCGGGGATAAACAATGAGCAGTTCTTC. Protein: CASKRIAGINNEQFF.

The gene calls are TRBV12-3 or TRBV12-4 and TRBJ2-4; D remains unclear. The CDR3 contains 11 residues. V was clipped by 11 bases and J by 2 bases, with 7 bases between them. The CDR3 bases are TGTGCCGCTGGGACCAAAAACATTCAGTACTTC. Translated, it gives CAAGTKNIQYF.

Notes on this clonotype: This may be a read error: a much more frequent sequence differs by one nucleotide. This chain links TRBV3-1 with TRBJ2-3; TRBD1 is a possible D gene (5 bases). The V gene's germline CDR1 is LGHDT and CDR2 YNNKEL (reference sequence). This CDR3 is built from 12 residues. CDR3 residues: CASSQVTETQYF. The CDR3, as DNA: TGTGCCAGCAGCCAGGTGACAGAGACGCAGTATTTT.

The gene calls are TRBV10-3 and TRBJ2-5, with 10 bases matching TRBD2. The CDR3 runs to 12 residues. The V gene end was trimmed by 7 bases and the J gene end by 11 bases; junction bases not matched to a gene: 7. Germline CDR1 and CDR2: ENHRY and SYGVKD. The CDR3 bases are TGTGCCATCACAGCGGGAGGGCCCCAGCAGTACTTC. Translating it yields CAITAGGPQQYF.

About this clonotype itself: It may be a read error: a sequence one base away is much more abundant. The chain is built from TRBV7-9 and TRBJ1-2; the D gene is possibly TRBD1 (5 bases). The CDR3 consists of 13 residues. V gave up 7 bases and J gave up 8 bases, with 17 bases separating them. Looked up from germline, CDR1 is SEHNR and CDR2 is FQNEAQ (reference sequence). This CDR3 is CASTGRGEKGYTF. The CDR3 DNA follows: TGTGCCAGCACCGGACGGGGGGAGAAAGGCTACACCTTC. Supplemented by reference TRBV7-9 and TRBJ1-2, the full variable domain reads DTGVSQNPRHKITKRGQNVTFRCDPISEHNRLYWYRQTLGQGPEFLTYFQNEAQLEKSRLLSDRFSAERPKGSFSTLEIQRTEQGDSAMYLCASTGRGEKGYTFGSGTRLTVV.

V is TRBV25-1 and J is TRBJ2-5; D unresolved. The DNA matches TRBJ2-7 better at its end, which makes the J call doubtful. This CDR3 spans 13 amino acids. From germline, CDR1 is MGHDK and CDR2 SYGVNS. CDR3 region: CASSTPVLAEQYF. The CDR3, as DNA: TGTGCCAGCAGTACCCCCGTCTTGGCCGAGCAGTACTTC.

CDR3 sequence: CASSPGLGSETQYF. CDR3 nucleotides: TGTGCCAGCAGCCCAGGACTGGGGTCCGAGACCCAGTACTTC. The chain links TRBV6-6 to TRBJ2-5, with D perhaps TRBD2 (5 bases). Germline CDR1 is MNHNY and CDR2 is SVGAGI (reference sequence). Deletions cut 6 bases from V and 5 bases from J, with 16 bases between. The CDR3 length is 14 residues.

The CDR3 DNA follows: TGTGCCAGCAGCACGACAGGGGACAGTGGAAAACTGTTTTTT. Translated: CASSTTGDSGKLFF. The chain combines TRBV7-2 with TRBJ1-4; 8 positions agree with TRBD1. This CDR3 has 14 amino acids. The junction had 9 bases not matched to a gene; V was cut back by 5 bases and J by 10 bases. Germline V gene lookup returns CDR1 SGHTA and CDR2 FQGNSA.

This clonotype was recorded many times. The chain uses TRBV29-1 and TRBJ2-7; either TRBD1 or TRBD2 may fit D (5 bases each). The CDR3 extends over 12 amino acids. The germline CDR1 and CDR2 sequences are SQVTM and ANQGSEA. V was shortened by 7 bases and J by 2 bases, with 12 bases between the two germline ends. The CDR3 DNA reads TGCAGCGCTGGGACGTCTCCCTACGAGCAGTACTTC. Its protein is CSAGTSPYEQYF.

The chain couples TRBV28 to TRBJ2-7, with D perhaps being TRBD1 or TRBD2 (6 bases each). CDR1 is MDHEN and CDR2 is SYDVKM in the germline V gene. The CDR3 is made up of 15 amino acids. Trimming took 2 bases from V and 0 from J, leaving 11 bases between them. This CDR3 is CASSLGGGISYEQYF. The CDR3 region has the DNA TGTGCCAGCAGTTTAGGGGGCGGGATCTCCTACGAGCAGTACTTC.

The chain uses TRBV20-1 and TRBJ1-1, with unresolved D. This CDR3 comprises 17 residues. V shed 3 bases and J shed 5 bases, with 25 bases lying between them. Germline-derived CDR1 and CDR2 are DFQATT and SNEGSKA (reference sequence). The CDR3 is CSARLVGGQAEGTEAFF. CDR3 coding DNA: TGCAGTGCTAGGTTGGTGGGAGGGCAGGCCGAGGGTACTGAAGCTTTCTTT.

V and J are TRBV29-1 and TRBJ2-5; D is ambiguous. CDR3 length equals 12 residues. V gave up 6 bases and J gave up 11 bases, with 19 bases separating them. Germline V gene lookup returns CDR1 SQVTM and CDR2 ANQGSEA. CDR3 sequence (DNA): TGCAGCGTCTGCGAGCCTATTGAGGAGCAGTACTTC. It encodes CSVCEPIEEQYF.

On this clonotype itself: This may be a read error, as it is one base from a much larger clone. The V and J genes are TRBV29-1 and TRBJ2-1; unclear D gene. The V gene's germline CDR1 is SQVTM and CDR2 ANQGSEA. The CDR3 loop spans 14 amino acids. The CDR3 DNA is TGCGGCGTTGAAGGGCCCGGGTCATACAATGAGCAGTTCTTC. Protein sequence: CGVEGPGSYNEQFF.

This chain connects TRBV29-1 to TRBJ2-5; no definite D call. The CDR3 runs to 10 residues. Germline CDR1 and CDR2: SQVTM and ANQGSEA. V gave up 1 base and J gave up 5 bases, with 2 bases separating them. CDR3 region: CSVEGETQYF. The CDR3 region has the DNA TGCAGCGTTGAAGGGGAGACCCAGTACTTC.

The rearrangement links TRBV28 to TRBJ1-2, with D maybe TRBD1 (6 bases). The germline CDR1 and CDR2 sequences are MDHEN and SYDVKM. The CDR3 contains 15 residues. Trimming stripped 8 bases from V and 4 bases from J, with 20 bases between. The CDR3, as DNA: TGTGCCAGCCTTCGAATTGGGGGCGCTTCCTATGGCTACACCTTC. Its protein product is CASLRIGGASYGYTF.

The CDR3 nucleotides are TGTGCCAGCAGTGACGGTGGGGTATTACCTGAGCAGTTCTTC. This gives the protein CASSDGGVLPEQFF. The rearrangement uses TRBV6-1 and TRBJ2-1; D unresolved. The CDR3 covers 14 residues. The germline V gene has CDR1 MNHNS and CDR2 SASEGT. Trimming cost V 3 bases and J 9 bases, with 15 bases left between them.

As for this clonotype: Just one base apart from a much larger clone, this may be a read error. This chain joins TRBV7-8 and TRBJ2-5; possibly TRBD1 or TRBD2 for D (5 bases each). The CDR3 spans 11 residues. With 5 bases removed from V and 12 bases from J, the gap between germline ends came to 13 bases. Germline V gives CDR1 SGHVS, CDR2 FQNEAQ. The CDR3 sequence: CASSPGAREYF. The CDR3 nucleotides are TGTGCCAGCAGCCCCGGGGCACGAGAGTACTTC.